This T cell receptor beta chain appears in the sequencing data of a study of blood T cell repertoires in COVID-19. Across the study: COVID-19 samples from acute and convalescent phases originated in the United States, Italy and Spain.

Generated by immunoSEQ multiplex PCR, the TCRdb table keeps only in-frame clones and is missing some. The sample holds 250,000 to 350,000 clones, approximately 90% seen once. The length of the CDR3 is 11 residues. CDR1 and CDR2 (germline): MNHEY, SVGAGI. V was pared by 10 bases and J by 1 base, with 7 bases between. The sample holds a few counts of this clone. The sample taken for sequencing was peripheral blood. This clonotype was sampled from a woman between 55 and 75 years old with acute or convalescent COVID-19. The rearrangement uses TRBV6-5 and TRBJ1-2; D not certain. The CDR3 reads CATGDNYGYTF. CDR3 DNA: TGTGCCACCGGGGATAACTATGGCTACACCTTC.